This T cell receptor beta chain was profiled in a study of T-cell memory formation after mild COVID-19. Via MiXCR, TCRdb re-called the 5' RACE reads, giving one row per CDR3 protein. The sample consists of 350,000 to 500,000 distinct CDR3 sequences, 18% of them appearing once. Overall study findings and caveats: CD4/CD8 balance held among clones contracting day 15 to 85, and later expanders leaned CD4+.

The CDR3 runs to 15 residues. V was cut by 5 bases and J by 5 bases, with 16 bases left in between. Germline lookup yields CDR1 SGHAT and CDR2 FQNNGV. This clonotype was recorded at least ten times. Its antigen remains unidentified. The receptor comes from a man between 18 and 29 years old who had mild COVID-19 (a few samples of this study predate the infection). Cell type and time point are not known. Sequenced material: PBMCs or a T cell subset sorted from them (not recorded which). The chain couples TRBV11-2 to TRBJ2-1; possibly TRBD1 for D (7 bases). In nucleotides, the CDR3 is TGTGCCAGCAGCACGGGGCAGGGGGGTCACAATGAGCAGTTCTTC. It yields the protein CASSTGQGGHNEQFF.